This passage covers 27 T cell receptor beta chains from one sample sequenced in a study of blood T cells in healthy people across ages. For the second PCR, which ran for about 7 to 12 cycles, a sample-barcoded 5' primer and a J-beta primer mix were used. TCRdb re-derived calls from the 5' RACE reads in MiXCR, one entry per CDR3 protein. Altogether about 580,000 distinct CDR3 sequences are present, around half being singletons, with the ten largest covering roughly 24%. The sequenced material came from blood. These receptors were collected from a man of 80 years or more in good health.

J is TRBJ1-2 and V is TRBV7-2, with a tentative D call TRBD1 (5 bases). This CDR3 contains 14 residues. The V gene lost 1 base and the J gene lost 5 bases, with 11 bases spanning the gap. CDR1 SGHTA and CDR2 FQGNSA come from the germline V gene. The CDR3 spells CASSLVVGGYGYTF. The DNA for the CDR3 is TGTGCCAGCAGCTTAGTCGTTGGGGGGTATGGCTACACCTTC.

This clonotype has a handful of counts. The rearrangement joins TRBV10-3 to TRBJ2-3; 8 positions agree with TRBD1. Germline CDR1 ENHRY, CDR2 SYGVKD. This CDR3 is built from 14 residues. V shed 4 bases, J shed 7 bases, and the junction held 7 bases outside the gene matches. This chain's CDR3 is CAISGGQGVNTQYF. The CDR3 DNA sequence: TGTGCCATCAGTGGAGGACAGGGAGTTAATACGCAGTATTTT.

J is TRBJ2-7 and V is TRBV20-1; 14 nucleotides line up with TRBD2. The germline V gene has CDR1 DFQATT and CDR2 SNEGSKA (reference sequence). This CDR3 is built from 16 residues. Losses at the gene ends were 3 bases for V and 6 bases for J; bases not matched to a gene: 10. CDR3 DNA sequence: TGCAGTGCTAGCGGACAAGGGACTAGCGGGAGCAGCGAGCAGTACTTC. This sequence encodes CSASGQGTSGSSEQYF.

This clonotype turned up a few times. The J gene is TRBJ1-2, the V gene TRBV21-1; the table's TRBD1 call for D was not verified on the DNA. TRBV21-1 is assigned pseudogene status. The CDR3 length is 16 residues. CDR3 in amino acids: CASSPSPRDRLYGYTF. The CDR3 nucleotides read TGTGCCAGCAGCCCAAGCCCCCGGGACAGGCTCTATGGCTACACCTTC.

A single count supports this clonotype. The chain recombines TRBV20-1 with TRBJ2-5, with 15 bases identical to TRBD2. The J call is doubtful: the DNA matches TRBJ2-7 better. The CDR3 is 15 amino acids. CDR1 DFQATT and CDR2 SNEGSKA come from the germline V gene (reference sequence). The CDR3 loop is CSAGTGLAGGVEQYF. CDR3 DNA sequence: TGCAGTGCTGGGACCGGACTAGCGGGAGGGGTCGAGCAGTACTTC.

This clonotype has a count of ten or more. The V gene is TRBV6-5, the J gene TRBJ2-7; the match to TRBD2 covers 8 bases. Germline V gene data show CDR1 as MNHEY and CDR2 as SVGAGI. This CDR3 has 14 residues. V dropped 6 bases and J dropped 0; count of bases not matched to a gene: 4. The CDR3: CASRASGRSYEQYF. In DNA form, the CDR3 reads TGTGCCAGCAGGGCTAGCGGGCGCTCCTACGAGCAGTACTTC.

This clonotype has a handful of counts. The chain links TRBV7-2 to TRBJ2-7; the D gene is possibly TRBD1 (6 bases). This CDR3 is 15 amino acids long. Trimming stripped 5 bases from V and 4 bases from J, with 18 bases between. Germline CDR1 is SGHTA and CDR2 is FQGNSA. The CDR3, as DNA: TGTGCCAGCAGCCCCCGTCGGGACACAAAATACGAGCAGTACTTC. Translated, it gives CASSPRRDTKYEQYF.

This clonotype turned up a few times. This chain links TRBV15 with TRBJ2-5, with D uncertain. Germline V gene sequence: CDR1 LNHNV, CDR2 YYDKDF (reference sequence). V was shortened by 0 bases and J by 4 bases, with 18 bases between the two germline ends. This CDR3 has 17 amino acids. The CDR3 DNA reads TGTGCCACCAGCAGAGAGCCCCGGCAGAAACCCCCAGAGACCCAGTACTTC. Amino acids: CATSREPRQKPPETQYF.

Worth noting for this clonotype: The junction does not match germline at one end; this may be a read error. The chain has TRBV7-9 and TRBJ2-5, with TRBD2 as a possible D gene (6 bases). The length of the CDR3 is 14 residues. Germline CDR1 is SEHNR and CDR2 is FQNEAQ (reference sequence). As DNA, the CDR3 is TGTGCCAGCAGCTTAGCCCGGATGGGGGGAACCCGGTACTTC. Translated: CASSLARMGGTRYF. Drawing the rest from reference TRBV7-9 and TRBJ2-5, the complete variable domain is DTGVSQNPRHKITKRGQNVTFRCDPISEHNRLYWYRQTLGQGPEFLTYFQNEAQLEKSRLLSDRFSAERPKGSFSTLEIQRTEQGDSAMYLCASSLARMGGTRYFGPGTRLLVL.

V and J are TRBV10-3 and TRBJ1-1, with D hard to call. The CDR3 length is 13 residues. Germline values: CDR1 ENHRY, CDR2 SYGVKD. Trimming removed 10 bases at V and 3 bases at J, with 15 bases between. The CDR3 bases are TGTGCCAGTCTTTTAGCGGTGGACACTGAAGCTTTCTTT. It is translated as CASLLAVDTEAFF.

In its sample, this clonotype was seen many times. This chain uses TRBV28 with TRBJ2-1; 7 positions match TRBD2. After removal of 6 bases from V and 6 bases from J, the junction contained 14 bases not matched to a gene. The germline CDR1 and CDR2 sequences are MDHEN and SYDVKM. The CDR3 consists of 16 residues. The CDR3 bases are TGTGCCAGCAGCCCTCGAGGCGGGAGAGGGTCCAATGAGCAGTTCTTC. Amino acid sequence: CASSPRGGRGSNEQFF.

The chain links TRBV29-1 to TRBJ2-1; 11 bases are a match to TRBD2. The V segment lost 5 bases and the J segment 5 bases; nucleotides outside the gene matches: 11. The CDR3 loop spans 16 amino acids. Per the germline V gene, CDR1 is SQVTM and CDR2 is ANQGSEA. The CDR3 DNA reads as TGCAGCGTTCTAACCGCCACTAGCGGGAGCGACAATGAGCAGTTCTTC. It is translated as CSVLTATSGSDNEQFF.

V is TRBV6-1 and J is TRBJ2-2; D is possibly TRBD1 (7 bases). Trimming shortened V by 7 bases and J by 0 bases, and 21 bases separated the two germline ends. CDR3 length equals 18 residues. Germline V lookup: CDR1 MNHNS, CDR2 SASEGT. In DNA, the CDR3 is TGTGCCAGCACCCTCTCCCGGGGGCAGGGGGCGAACACCGGGGAGCTGTTTTTT. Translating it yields CASTLSRGQGANTGELFF.

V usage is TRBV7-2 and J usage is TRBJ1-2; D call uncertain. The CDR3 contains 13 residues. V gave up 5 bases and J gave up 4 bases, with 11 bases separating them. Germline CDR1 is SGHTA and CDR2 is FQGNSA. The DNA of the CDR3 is TGTGCCAGCAGCCAAGGACGCACCTATGGCTACACCTTC. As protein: CASSQGRTYGYTF.

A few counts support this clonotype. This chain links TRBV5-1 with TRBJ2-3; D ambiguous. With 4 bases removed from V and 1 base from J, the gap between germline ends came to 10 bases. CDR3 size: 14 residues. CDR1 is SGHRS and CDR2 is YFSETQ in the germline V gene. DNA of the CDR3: TGCGCCAGCAGCCACTCCGAGGGCACAGATACGCAGTATTTT. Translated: CASSHSEGTDTQYF.

The CDR3 nucleotides read TGCAGTGCCCCGGGTAGTCGGGGTCGCTACACCTTC. Translated, it gives CSAPGSRGRYTF. The chain is built from TRBV20-1 and TRBJ1-2; no firm D call. CDR1 DFQATT and CDR2 SNEGSKA come from the germline V gene (reference sequence). CDR3 length: 12 amino acids. V dropped 6 bases and J dropped 9 bases, with 17 bases sitting between them.

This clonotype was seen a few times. As DNA, the CDR3 is TGCAGTGCTATTCGGACGGGGAACACTGAAGCTTTCTTT. Residues: CSAIRTGNTEAFF. The chain couples TRBV20-1 to TRBJ1-1, with D hard to call. CDR1 DFQATT and CDR2 SNEGSKA come from the germline V gene (reference sequence). V was trimmed by 4 bases and J by 1 base, leaving 10 bases between them. The CDR3 covers 13 residues.

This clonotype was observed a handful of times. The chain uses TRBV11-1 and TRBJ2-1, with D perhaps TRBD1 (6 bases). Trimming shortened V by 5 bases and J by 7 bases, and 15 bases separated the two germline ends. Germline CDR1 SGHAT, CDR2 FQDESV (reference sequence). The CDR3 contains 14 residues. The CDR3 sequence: CASSVYRQGNEQFF. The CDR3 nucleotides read TGTGCCAGCAGCGTATACCGGCAGGGGAATGAGCAGTTCTTC.

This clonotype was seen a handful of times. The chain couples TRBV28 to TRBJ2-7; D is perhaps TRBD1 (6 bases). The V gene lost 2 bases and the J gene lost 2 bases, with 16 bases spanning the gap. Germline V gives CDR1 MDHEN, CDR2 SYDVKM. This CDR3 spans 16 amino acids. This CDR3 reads CASSLNRDTSTYEQYF. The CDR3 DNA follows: TGTGCCAGCAGTTTAAACAGGGATACCTCTACCTACGAGCAGTACTTC. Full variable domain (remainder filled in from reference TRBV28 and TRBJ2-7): DVKVTQSSRYLVKRTGEKVFLECVQDMDHENMFWYRQDPGLGLRLIYFSYDVKMKEKGDIPEGYSVSREKKERFSLILESASTNQTSMYLCASSLNRDTSTYEQYFGPGTRLTVT.

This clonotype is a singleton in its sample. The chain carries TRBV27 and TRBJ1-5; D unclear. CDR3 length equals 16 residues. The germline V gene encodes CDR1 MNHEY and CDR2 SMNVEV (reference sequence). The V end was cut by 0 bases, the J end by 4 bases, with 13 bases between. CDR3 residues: CASSLSGNLYNQPQHF. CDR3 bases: TGTGCCAGCAGTTTATCAGGGAACCTCTATAATCAGCCCCAGCATTTT.

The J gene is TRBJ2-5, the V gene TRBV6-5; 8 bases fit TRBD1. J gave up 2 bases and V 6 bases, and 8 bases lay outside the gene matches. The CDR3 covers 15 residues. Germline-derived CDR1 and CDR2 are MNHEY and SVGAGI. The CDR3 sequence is CASSLDTGGQETQYF. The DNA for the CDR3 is TGTGCCAGCAGCCTAGACACAGGGGGACAAGAGACCCAGTACTTC.

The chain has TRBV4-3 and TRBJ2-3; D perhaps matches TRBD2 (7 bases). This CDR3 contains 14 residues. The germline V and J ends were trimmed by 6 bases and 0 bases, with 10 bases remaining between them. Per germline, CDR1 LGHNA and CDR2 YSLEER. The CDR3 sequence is CASRGGLSTDTQYF. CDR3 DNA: TGCGCCAGCAGGGGGGGGCTTAGCACAGATACGCAGTATTTT.

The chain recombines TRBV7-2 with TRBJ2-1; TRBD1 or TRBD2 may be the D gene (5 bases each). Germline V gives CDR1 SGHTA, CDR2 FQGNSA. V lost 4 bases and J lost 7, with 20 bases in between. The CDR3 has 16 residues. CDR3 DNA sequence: TGTGCCAGCAGCTCAGAGGGTAGGGGCGCGTGGAATGAGCAGTTCTTC. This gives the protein CASSSEGRGAWNEQFF.

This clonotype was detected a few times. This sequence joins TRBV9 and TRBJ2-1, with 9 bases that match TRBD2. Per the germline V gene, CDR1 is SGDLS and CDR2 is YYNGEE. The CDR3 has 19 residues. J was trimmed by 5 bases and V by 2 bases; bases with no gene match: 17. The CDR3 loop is CASSVSSPESSGKDNEQFF. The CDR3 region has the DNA TGTGCCAGCAGCGTCAGTAGCCCGGAATCTAGCGGGAAGGACAATGAGCAGTTCTTC.

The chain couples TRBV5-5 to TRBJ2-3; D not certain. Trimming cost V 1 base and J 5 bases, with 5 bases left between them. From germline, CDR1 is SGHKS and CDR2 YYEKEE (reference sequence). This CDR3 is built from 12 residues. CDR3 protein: CASSLSQDTQYF. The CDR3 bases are TGTGCCAGCAGCTTGTCCCAAGATACGCAGTATTTT.

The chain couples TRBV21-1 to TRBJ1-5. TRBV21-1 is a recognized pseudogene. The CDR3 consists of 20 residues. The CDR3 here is CASSIPPAGTKDYSNQPQHF. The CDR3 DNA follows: TGTGCCAGCAGCATTCCACCGGCAGGGACTAAAGACTATAGCAATCAGCCCCAGCATTTT.

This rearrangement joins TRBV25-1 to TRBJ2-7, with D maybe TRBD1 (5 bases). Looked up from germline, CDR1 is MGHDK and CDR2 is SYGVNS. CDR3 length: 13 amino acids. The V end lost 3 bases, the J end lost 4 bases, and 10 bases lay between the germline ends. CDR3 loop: CASSDIGAYEQYF. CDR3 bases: TGTGCCAGCAGTGATATAGGGGCTTACGAGCAGTACTTC.